This T cell receptor (beta chain) was obtained from a study of CD8+ T cells in alopecia areata. Isolated RNA was reverse transcribed into cDNA used as the sequencing template. TCRdb keeps only in-frame clones here, not all; method: immunoSEQ multiplex PCR. The sample yields 150,000 to 200,000 clones, around three fifths seen once. Treatment: oral pan-JAK inhibitor, 5-10 mg twice daily. Sorting of CD4+ and CD8+ T cells was performed on PBMCs. Study-level results: Scalp samples also yield sequences of resident alphabeta T cells from normal skin.

Losses at the gene ends were 3 bases for V and 5 bases for J; bases not matched to a gene: 7. Germline assignment: CDR1 KGHSH and CDR2 LQKENI. The CDR3 has 15 amino acids. As regards this clone: Its antigen is unknown.

This chain joins TRBV18 and TRBJ2-5; TRBD2 aligns across 9 bases. The sequence came from a human donor with alopecia areata. Sample: CD4+ T cells sorted from blood, taken around week 49, from a patient treated with tofacitinib. CDR3 residues: CASSPVAGGPETQYF. In nucleotides, the CDR3 is TGTGCCAGCTCACCCGTCGCGGGGGGGCCGGAGACCCAGTACTTC.